At least ten counts were recorded for the clone carrying this TCR beta chain. This specimen belongs to a study of regulatory T cells in long-lasting Graves disease. Arm-PCR with iRepertoire HTBI primers amplified the CDR3 regions for these TCR beta libraries. TCRdb called the multiplex PCR reads again in MiXCR, with one record for every CDR3 protein. The table includes a few hundred thousand distinct CDR3 sequences, more than 20% detected once. Germline-derived CDR1 and CDR2 are SGHAT and FQNNGV. The CDR3 covers 15 residues. Trimming took off 0 bases at V and 8 bases at J, with 13 bases between the two ends. The time point denotes: persistent/refractory GD, antithyroid drugs over 5 years with positive TRAb. Following extraction of RNA from PBMCs, that RNA was used to make the TCR library. Diagnoses of Graves' disease were made by American Thyroid Association guidelines.

The chain links TRBV11-2 to TRBJ1-4; D is unresolved. The source was peripheral blood mononuclear cells (PBMCs), collected when the disease was refractory, from a patient treated with antithyroid drugs. The TCR comes from a woman aged 40-49 years with Graves disease. The CDR3, as DNA: TGTGCCAGCAGCTTAGAATACAGTCGAGCGGAAAAACTGTTTTTT. Translated: CASSLEYSRAEKLFF.